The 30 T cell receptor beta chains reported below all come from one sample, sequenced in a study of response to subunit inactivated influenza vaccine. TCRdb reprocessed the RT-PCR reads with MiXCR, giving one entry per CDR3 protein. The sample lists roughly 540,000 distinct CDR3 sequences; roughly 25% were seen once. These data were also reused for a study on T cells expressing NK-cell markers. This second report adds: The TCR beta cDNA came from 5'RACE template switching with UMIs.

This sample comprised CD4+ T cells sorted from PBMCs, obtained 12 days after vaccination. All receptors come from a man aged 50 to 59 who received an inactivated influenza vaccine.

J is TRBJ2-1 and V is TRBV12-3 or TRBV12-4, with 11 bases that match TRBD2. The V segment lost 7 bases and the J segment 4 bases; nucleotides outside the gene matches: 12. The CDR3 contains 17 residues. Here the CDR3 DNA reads TGTGCCAGCACCCCCGTCCGCCTAGCGGGAGGTTACAATGAGCAGTTCTTC. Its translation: CASTPVRLAGGYNEQFF.

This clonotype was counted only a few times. This CDR3 is CSGSRQGNNEQFF. The DNA for the CDR3 is TGCAGCGGGAGTCGACAGGGGAACAATGAGCAGTTCTTC. The chain recombines TRBV29-1 with TRBJ2-1; 8 bases agree with TRBD1. This CDR3 has 13 residues. V lost 7 bases to trimming and J lost 5 bases; unmatched junction nucleotides: 7. Germline V gives CDR1 SQVTM, CDR2 ANQGSEA.

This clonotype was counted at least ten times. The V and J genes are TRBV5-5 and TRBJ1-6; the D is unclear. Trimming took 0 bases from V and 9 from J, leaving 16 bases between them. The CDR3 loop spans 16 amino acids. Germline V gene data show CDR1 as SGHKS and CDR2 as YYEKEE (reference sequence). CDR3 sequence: CASSLAPTGLGSPLHF. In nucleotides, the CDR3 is TGTGCCAGCAGCTTGGCCCCCACGGGTTTAGGTTCACCCCTCCACTTT.

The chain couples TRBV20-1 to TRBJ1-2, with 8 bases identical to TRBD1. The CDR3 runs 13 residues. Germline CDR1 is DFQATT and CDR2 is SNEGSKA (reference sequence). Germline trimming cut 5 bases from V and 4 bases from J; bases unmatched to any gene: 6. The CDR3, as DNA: TGCAGTGCTGGACAGGGAGAGGGCTATGGCTACACCTTC. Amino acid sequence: CSAGQGEGYGYTF.

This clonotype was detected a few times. Here the CDR3 reads CASRESASGSYNEQFF. CDR3 DNA: TGTGCCAGCAGAGAAAGCGCCTCCGGCTCCTACAATGAGCAGTTCTTC. The rearrangement joins TRBV7-2 to TRBJ2-1; D unclear. This CDR3 has 16 amino acids. Deletions cut 6 bases from V and 0 bases from J, with 15 bases between. Germline assignment: CDR1 SGHTA and CDR2 FQGNSA.

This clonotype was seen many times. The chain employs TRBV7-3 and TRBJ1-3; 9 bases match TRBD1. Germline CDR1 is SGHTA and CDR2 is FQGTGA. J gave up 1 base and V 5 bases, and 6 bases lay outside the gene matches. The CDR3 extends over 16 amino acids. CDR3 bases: TGTGCCAGCAGCCCGGACAGGGGAGGATCTGGAAACACCATATATTTT. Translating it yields CASSPDRGGSGNTIYF.

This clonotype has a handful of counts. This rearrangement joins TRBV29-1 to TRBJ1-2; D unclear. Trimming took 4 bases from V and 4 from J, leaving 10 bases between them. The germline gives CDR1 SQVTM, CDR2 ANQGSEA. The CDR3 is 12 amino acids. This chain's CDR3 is CSVVVWGYGYTF. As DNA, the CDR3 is TGCAGCGTTGTGGTATGGGGCTATGGCTACACCTTC. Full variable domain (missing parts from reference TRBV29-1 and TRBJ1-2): SAVISQKPSRDICQRGTSLTIQCQVDSQVTMMFWYRQQPGQSLTLIATANQGSEATYESGFVIDKFPISRPNLTFSTLTVSNMSPEDSSIYLCSVVVWGYGYTFGSGTRLTVV.

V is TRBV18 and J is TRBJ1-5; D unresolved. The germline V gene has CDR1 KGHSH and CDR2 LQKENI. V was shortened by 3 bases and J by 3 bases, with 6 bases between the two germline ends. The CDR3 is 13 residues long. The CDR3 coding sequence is TGTGCCAGCTCACCTGGGGACAATCAGCCCCAGCATTTT. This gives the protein CASSPGDNQPQHF. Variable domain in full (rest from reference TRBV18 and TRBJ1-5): NAGVMQNPRHLVRRRGQEARLRCSPMKGHSHVYWYRQLPEEGLKFMVYLQKENIIDESGMPKERFSAEFPKEGPSILRIQQVVRGDSAAYFCASSPGDNQPQHFGDGTRLSIL.

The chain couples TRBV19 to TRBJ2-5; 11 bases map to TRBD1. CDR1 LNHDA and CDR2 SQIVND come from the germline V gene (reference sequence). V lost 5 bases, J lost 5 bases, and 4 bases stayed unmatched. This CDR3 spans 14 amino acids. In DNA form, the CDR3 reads TGTGCCAGTAGTCAGGACAGGGGGCCGGAGACCCAGTACTTC. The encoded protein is CASSQDRGPETQYF.

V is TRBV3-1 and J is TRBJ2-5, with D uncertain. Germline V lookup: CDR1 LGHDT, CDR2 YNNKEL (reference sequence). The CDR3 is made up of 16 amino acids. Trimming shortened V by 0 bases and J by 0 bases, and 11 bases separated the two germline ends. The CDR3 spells CASSQDLRTDQETQYF. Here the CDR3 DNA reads TGTGCCAGCAGCCAAGATCTCAGGACGGACCAAGAGACCCAGTACTTC.

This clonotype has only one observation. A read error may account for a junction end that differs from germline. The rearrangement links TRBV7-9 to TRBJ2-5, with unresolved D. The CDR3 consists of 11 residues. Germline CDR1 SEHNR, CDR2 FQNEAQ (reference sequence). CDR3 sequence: CASSSKETQDF. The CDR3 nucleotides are TGTGCCAGCAGCTCAAAAGAGACCCAGGACTTC.

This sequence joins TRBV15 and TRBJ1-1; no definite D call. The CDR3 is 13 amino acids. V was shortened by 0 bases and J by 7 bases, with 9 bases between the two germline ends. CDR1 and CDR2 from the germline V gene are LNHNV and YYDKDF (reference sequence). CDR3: CATSRDSNFEAFF. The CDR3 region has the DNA TGTGCCACCAGCAGAGATTCTAACTTTGAAGCTTTCTTT.

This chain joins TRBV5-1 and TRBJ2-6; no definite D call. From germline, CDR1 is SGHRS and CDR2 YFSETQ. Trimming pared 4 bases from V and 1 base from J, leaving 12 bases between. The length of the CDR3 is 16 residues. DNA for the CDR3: TGCGCCAGCAGCAGCGTCGGTGGATCTGGGGCCAACGTCCTGACTTTC. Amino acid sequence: CASSSVGGSGANVLTF.

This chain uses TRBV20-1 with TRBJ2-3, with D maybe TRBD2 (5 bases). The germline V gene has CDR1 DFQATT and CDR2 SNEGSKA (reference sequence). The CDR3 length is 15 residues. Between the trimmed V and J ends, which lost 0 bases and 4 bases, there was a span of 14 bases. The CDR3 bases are TGCAGTGCTAGAGATCCCCTACTAGGCGCAGATACGCAGTATTTT. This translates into CSARDPLLGADTQYF.

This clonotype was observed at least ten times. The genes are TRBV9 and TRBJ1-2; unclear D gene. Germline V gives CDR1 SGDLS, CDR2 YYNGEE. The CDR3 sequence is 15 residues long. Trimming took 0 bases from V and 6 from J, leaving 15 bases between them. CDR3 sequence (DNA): TGTGCCAGCAGCGTAGCTCCTGGGGTCGGGCATGGCTACACCTTC. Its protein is CASSVAPGVGHGYTF.

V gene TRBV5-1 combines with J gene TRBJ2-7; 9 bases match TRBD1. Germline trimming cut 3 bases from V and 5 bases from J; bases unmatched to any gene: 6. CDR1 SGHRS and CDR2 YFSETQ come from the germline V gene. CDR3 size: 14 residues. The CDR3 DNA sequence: TGCGCCAGCAGCTCCGGGACAGGGTCTCACGAGCAGTACTTC. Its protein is CASSSGTGSHEQYF.

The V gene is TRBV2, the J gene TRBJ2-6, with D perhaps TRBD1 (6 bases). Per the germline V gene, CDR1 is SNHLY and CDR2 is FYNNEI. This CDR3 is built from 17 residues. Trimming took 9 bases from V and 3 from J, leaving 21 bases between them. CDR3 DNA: TGTGCCAGTGATCCCGGGACACTTACGGGTGGGGCCAACGTCCTGACTTTC. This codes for CASDPGTLTGGANVLTF.

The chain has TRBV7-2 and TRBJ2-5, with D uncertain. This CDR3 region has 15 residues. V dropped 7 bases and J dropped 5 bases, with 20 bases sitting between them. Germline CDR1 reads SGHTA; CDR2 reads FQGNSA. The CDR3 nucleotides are TGTGCCAGCAAATACACAAACCCGACCTGGGAGACCCAGTACTTC. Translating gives CASKYTNPTWETQYF.

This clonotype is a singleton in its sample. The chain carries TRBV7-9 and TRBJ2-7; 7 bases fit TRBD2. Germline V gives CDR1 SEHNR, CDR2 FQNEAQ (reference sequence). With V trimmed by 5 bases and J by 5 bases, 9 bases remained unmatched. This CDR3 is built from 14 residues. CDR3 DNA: TGTGCCAGCAGCCCGGGGGAGGGTCAGGACGAGCAGTACTTC. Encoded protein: CASSPGEGQDEQYF.

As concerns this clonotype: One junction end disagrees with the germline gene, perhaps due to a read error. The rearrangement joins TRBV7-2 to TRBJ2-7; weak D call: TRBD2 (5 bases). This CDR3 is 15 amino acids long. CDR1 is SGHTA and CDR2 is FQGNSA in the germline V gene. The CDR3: CASSLGVAGSDEQYF. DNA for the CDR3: TGTGCCAGCAGCTTAGGCGTCGCGGGCTCCGACGAGCAGTACTTC.

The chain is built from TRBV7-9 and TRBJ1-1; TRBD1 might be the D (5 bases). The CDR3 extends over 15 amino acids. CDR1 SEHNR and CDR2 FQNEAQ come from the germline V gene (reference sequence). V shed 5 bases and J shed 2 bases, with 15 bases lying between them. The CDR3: CASSIDGTGNTEAFF. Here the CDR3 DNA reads TGTGCCAGCAGCATTGATGGGACGGGTAACACTGAAGCTTTCTTT.

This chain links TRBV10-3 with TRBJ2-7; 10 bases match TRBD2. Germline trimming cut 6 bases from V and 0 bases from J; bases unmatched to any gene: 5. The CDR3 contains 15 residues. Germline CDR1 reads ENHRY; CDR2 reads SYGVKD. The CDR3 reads CAISVTSGSSYEQYF. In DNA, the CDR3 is TGTGCCATCAGCGTGACTAGCGGGTCCTCCTACGAGCAGTACTTC.

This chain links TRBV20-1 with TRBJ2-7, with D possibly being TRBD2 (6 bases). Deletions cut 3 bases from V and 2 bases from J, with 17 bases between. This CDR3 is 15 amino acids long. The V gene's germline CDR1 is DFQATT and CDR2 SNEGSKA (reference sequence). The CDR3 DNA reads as TGCAGTGCTAGGGGGGGTGTGGAACCGACCTACGAGCAGTACTTC. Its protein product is CSARGGVEPTYEQYF.

CDR3 coding DNA: TGTGCCAGCAGTTCTGAGGACGGACGGCTCTACGAGCAGTACTTC. Its translation: CASSSEDGRLYEQYF. The chain combines TRBV6-5 with TRBJ2-7; D is unresolved. This CDR3 contains 15 residues. Germline CDR1 reads MNHEY; CDR2 reads SVGAGI. Trimming took off 4 bases at V and 3 bases at J, with 16 bases between the two ends.

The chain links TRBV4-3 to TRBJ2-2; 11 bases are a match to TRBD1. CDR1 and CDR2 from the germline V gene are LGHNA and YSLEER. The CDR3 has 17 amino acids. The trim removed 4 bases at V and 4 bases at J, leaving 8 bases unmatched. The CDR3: CASSPSGGTGGTGELFF. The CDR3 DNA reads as TGCGCCAGCAGCCCCTCAGGGGGGACAGGGGGCACCGGGGAGCTGTTTTTT.

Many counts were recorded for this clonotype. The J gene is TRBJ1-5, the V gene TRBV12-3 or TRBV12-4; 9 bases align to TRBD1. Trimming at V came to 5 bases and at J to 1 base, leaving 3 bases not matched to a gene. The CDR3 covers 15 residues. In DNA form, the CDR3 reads TGTGCCAGCAGTCCGACAGGGGGAAGCAATCAGCCCCAGCATTTT. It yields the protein CASSPTGGSNQPQHF.

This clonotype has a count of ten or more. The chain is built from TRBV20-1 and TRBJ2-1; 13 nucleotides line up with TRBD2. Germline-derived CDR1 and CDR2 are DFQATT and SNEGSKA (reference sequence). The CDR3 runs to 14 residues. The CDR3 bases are TGCAGAGGACTAGCGGGAGCTCTTGACAATGAGCAGTTCTTC. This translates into CRGLAGALDNEQFF.

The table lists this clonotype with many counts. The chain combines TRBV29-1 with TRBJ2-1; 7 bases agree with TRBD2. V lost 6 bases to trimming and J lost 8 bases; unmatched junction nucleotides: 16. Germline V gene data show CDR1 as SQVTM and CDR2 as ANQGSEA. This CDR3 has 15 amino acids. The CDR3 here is CSVRLPGGWLDEQFF. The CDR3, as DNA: TGCAGCGTACGACTCCCGGGGGGATGGTTAGATGAGCAGTTCTTC.

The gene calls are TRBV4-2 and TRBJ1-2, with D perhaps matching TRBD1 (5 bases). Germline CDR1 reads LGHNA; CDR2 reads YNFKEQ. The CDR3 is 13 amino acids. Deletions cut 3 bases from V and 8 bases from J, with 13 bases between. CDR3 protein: CASSQGRSAGYTF. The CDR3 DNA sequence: TGTGCCAGCAGCCAGGGGCGTTCGGCCGGCTACACCTTC.

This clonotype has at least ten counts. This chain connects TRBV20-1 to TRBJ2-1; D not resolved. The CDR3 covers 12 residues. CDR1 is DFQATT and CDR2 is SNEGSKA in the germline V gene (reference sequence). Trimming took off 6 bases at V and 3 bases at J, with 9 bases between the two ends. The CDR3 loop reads CSAPSGYNEQFF. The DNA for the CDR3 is TGCAGTGCACCGTCCGGCTACAATGAGCAGTTCTTC.